This is a list of T cell receptor beta chains from one sample in a study of blood T cells in healthy people across ages. TCRdb re-analysed the 5' RACE reads in MiXCR, keeping a single row per CDR3 protein. The data show about 800,000 distinct CDR3 sequences, about 62% seen once. Sequencing was done on a sample of blood. These receptors originate from a man in his thirties or forties in good health. Each CDR3 is given with its conserved first and last residue. A D gene is named only where the DNA matches it firmly. Part of the rows lack a size; the others show once, few, many or a class for expanded clones.

many | TRBJ1-2 | TRBD1 | TRBV3-1 | TGTGCCAGCAGCCTATCCACAGGGGCGGCCTATGGCTACACCTTC | CASSLSTGAAYGYTF
few | TRBJ2-1 | . | TRBV4-1 | TGCGCCAGCAGCCAAGATCAGTTAGTGGAGGAAACCAATGAGCAGTTCTTC | CASSQDQLVEETNEQFF
. | TRBJ2-3 | TRBD2 | TRBV20-1 | TGCAGTGCTAGTAGCGGGATGGCAGATACGCAGTATTTT | CSASSGMADTQYF
. | TRBJ1-2 | . | TRBV7-2 | TGTGCCAGCAGCCCGGGGGGCACGAACTATGGCTACACCTTC | CASSPGGTNYGYTF
. | TRBJ1-5 | TRBD1 | TRBV6-7 | TGTGCCAGCAGTTATTGGGACAGGAACCAGCCCCAGCATTTT | CASSYWDRNQPQHF
. | TRBJ2-7 | TRBD1 | TRBV7-9 | TGTGCCAGCAGTTTTACTGGGACAGGGGGCGAGCAGTACTTC | CASSFTGTGGEQYF
. | TRBJ2-7 | . | TRBV7-2 | TGTGCCAGCAGCTTAACGCACGCTAATAATGAGCAGTACTTC | CASSLTHANNEQYF
. | TRBJ2-7 | . | TRBV12-3/TRBV12-4 | TGTGCCAGCAGTTTAGCCGGGACGGTCTACAATGAGCAGTACTTC | CASSLAGTVYNEQYF
. | TRBJ2-1 | . | TRBV9 | TGTGCCAGCAGCCACGGTCGGGAAGTGAACAATGAGCAGTTCTTC | CASSHGREVNNEQFF
few | TRBJ2-7 | TRBD1 | TRBV30 | TGTGCCGGGGGACAGGGCCCCTACGAGCAGTACTTC | CAGGQGPYEQYF
. | TRBJ1-4 | TRBD1 | TRBV5-1 | TGCGCCAGCAGCTTAGGGACAGCGTTGGAAAAACTGTTTTTT | CASSLGTALEKLFF
. | TRBJ2-1 | TRBD2 | TRBV29-1 | TGCAGCGCCCGGGGTGGGTTGTCCCTGGCACTAGCGGGAAAGAGTGAGCAGTTCTTC | CSARGGLSLALAGKSEQFF
. | TRBJ2-7 | . | TRBV25-1 | TGTGCCAGCAGTGATGCAGGGTTTAGCGAGCAGTACTTC | CASSDAGFSEQYF
. | TRBJ2-7 | TRBD1 | TRBV29-1 | TGCAGCGTTGTGGGGACAGTGATATCCGAGCAGTACTTC | CSVVGTVISEQYF
. | TRBJ2-7 | . | TRBV6-1 | TGTGCCAGCAGCCCCTTTCCTCCCACCCATAGCGGAGGGTACGAGCAGTACTTC | CASSPFPPTHSGGYEQYF
once | TRBJ1-5 | . | TRBV6-2/TRBV6-3 | TGTGCCAGCAGTGACTCGTTCCAAAATCAGCCCCAGCATTTT | CASSDSFQNQPQHF
. | TRBJ2-1 | TRBD1 | TRBV7-2 | TGTGCCAGCAGCACGCGGACAGGGGGCGCAGATGAGCAGTTCTTC | CASSTRTGGADEQFF
. | TRBJ2-6 | . | TRBV7-3 | TGTGCCAGCAGCCCTGCACCCGGCCAGGGACGAAAAGGCGTCCTGACTTTC | CASSPAPGQGRKGVLTF
. | TRBJ2-1 | . | TRBV7-9 | TGTGCCAGCAGCCTCGTCACCGCCGTCGTATGGTTCTTC | CASSLVTAVVWFF
. | TRBJ2-7 | . | TRBV10-3 | TGTGCCATCAGATCGCTAGCGTTTGAGCAGTACTTC | CAIRSLAFEQYF
. | TRBJ2-7 | . | TRBV20-1 | TGCAGTGCTAGACCCCCTGCCAATCGGGGGGCTCGGTACGAGCAGTACTTC | CSARPPANRGARYEQYF
many | TRBJ2-5 | TRBD2 | TRBV6-1 | TGTGCCAGCAGTACCCTAGCGGGGGGCGGAGAGACCCAGTACTTC | CASSTLAGGGETQYF
many | TRBJ2-5 | . | TRBV20-1 | TGCAGTGCTAGGGCTGGGCAAGAGACCCAGTACTTC | CSARAGQETQYF
few | TRBJ2-1 | . | TRBV20-1 | TGCAGTGCCCCAGGTGTCTCATACAATGAGCAGTTCTTC | CSAPGVSYNEQFF
. | TRBJ2-1 | TRBD2 | TRBV7-6 | TGTGCCAGCAGCCCCATGCCCAGCGGGAGGGCCCACAATGAGCAGTTCTTC | CASSPMPSGRAHNEQFF
. | TRBJ1-6 | TRBD1 | TRBV12-3/TRBV12-4 | TGTGCCAGCAGTCCGCGGGACAGGGCTTCACCCCTCCACTTT | CASSPRDRASPLHF
. | TRBJ2-4 | TRBD2 | TRBV20-1 | TGCAGTGCTAGAGCCCCGGGGAGCGGGAGGAACCAAAACATTCAGTACTTC | CSARAPGSGRNQNIQYF
. | TRBJ2-1 | TRBD2 | TRBV14 | TGTGCCAGCAGCCGCCAGGCGGGGGTTTACAATGAGCAGTTCTTC | CASSRQAGVYNEQFF
. | TRBJ2-3 | . | TRBV20-1 | TGCAGTGCTAGAGGAAGGTTGGCCAACCGAGGGGGGCATACGCAGTATTTT | CSARGRLANRGGHTQYF
. | TRBJ2-7 | . | TRBV27 | TGTGCCAGCAATGGATCATTCTCCTACGAGCAGTACTTC | CASNGSFSYEQYF
. | TRBJ2-3 | . | TRBV27 | TGTGCCAGCAAGCCCCTACCCTCCACAGATACACAGTATTTT | CASKPLPSTDTQYF
. | TRBJ2-7 | . | TRBV3-1 | TGTGCCAGCAGCCAACTCCCAGTAGCCGAAGAGCAGTACTTC | CASSQLPVAEEQYF
. | TRBJ2-7 | . | TRBV10-3 | TGTGCCATCAGTGAACCGGCCCTAAGGACCGAGCAGTACTTC | CAISEPALRTEQYF
. | TRBJ2-7 | TRBD1 | TRBV7-2 | TGTGCCAGCAGCTTCCGGCCAGGGGGCGCGTCCACGCGATACGAGCAGTACTTC | CASSFRPGGASTRYEQYF
. | TRBJ1-6 | . | TRBV5-1 | TGCGCCAGCAGTGACAGCTATAATTCACCCCTCCACTTT | CASSDSYNSPLHF
. | TRBJ1-1 | TRBD1 | TRBV6-6 | TGTGCCAGCAGTTACAGGAGGGACAGGAACACTGAAGCTTTCTTT | CASSYRRDRNTEAFF
. | TRBJ2-7 | TRBD1 | TRBV20-1 | TGCAGTGCTAGAGATCCACAGGGGGCCTACGAGCAGTACTTC | CSARDPQGAYEQYF
. | TRBJ2-3 | TRBD2 | TRBV20-1 | TGCAGTGCTGAACTAGCGGGAAAGAGCACAGATACGCAGTATTTT | CSAELAGKSTDTQYF
. | TRBJ2-5 | . | TRBV7-2 | TGTGCCAGCAGCTCCCACTGGGAGGTGGAGACCCAGTACTTC | CASSSHWEVETQYF
few | TRBJ2-3 | . | TRBV20-1 | TGCAGTGCTAGCCCCAGGGGGGGAGGGCCGTCGGGTGATACGCAGTATTTT | CSASPRGGGPSGDTQYF
. | TRBJ2-7 | . | TRBV7-9 | TGTGCCAGCAGCTTAACAGGCCAGGGGATCTTTCAGTACTTC | CASSLTGQGIFQYF